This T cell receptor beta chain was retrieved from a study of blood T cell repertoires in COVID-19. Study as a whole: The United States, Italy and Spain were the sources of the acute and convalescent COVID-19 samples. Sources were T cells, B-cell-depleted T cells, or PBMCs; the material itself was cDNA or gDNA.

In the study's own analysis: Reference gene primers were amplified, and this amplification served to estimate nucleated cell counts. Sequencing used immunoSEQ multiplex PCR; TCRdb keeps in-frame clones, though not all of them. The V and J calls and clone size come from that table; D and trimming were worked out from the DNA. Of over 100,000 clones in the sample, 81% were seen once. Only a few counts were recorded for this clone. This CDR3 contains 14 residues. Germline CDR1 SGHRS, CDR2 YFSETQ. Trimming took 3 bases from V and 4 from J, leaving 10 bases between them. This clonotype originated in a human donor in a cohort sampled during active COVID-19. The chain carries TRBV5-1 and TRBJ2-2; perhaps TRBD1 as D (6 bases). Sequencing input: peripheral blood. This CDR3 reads CASSYQQGTGELFF. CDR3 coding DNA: TGCGCCAGCAGCTACCAACAGGGCACCGGGGAGCTGTTTTTT.